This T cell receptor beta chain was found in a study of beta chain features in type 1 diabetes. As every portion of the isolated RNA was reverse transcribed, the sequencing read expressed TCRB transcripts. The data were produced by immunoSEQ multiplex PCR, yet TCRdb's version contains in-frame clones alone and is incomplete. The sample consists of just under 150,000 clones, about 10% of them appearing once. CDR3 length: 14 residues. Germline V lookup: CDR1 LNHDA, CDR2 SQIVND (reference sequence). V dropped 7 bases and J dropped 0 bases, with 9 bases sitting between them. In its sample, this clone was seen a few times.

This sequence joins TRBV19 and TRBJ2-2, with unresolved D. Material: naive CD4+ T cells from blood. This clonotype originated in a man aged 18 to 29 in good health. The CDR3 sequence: CASTLGPNTGELFF. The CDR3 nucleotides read TGTGCCAGTACCTTGGGCCCGAACACCGGGGAGCTGTTTTTT. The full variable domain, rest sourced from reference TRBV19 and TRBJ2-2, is DGGITQSPKYLFRKEGQNVTLSCEQNLNHDAMYWYRQDPGQGLRLIYYSQIVNDFQKGDIAEGYSVSREKKESFPLTVTSAQKNPTAFYLCASTLGPNTGELFFGEGSRLTVL.